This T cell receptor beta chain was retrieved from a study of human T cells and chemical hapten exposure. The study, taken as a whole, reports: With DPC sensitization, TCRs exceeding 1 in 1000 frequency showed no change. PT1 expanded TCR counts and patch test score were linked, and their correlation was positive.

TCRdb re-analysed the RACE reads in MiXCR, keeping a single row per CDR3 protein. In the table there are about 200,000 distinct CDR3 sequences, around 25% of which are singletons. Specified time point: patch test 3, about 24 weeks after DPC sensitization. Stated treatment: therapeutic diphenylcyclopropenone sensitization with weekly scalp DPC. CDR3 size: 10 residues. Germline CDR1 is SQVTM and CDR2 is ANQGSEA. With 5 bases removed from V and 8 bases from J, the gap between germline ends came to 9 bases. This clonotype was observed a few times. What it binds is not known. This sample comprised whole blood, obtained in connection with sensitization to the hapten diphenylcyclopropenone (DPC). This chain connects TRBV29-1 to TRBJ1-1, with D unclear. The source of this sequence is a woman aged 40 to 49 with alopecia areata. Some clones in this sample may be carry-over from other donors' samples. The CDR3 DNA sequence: TGCAGCGTTTCCGGGGTAGAAGCTTTCTTT. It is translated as CSVSGVEAFF.